The 17 T cell receptor beta chains below all came from one sample that was sequenced in a study of shared clonotypes between healthy human individuals. Sequenced by immunoSEQ multiplex PCR; TCRdb stores in-frame clones only, minus some. Here the sample spans millions of clones, approximately 94% being singletons. Naive CD8 isolation took CD45RO-negative cells positively selected for CCR7 and excluded terminally differentiated effector memory CD45RA+ cells. The sequenced material came from naive CD8+ T cells sorted from blood. The receptor source for this set is a man younger than 30 in good health.

This clone has just one count. This chain connects TRBV30 to TRBJ1-1; D is uncertain. The CDR3 length is 11 residues. Germline lookup yields CDR1 GTSNPN and CDR2 SVGIG (reference sequence). Between the trimmed V and J ends, which lost 1 base and 4 bases, there was a span of 4 bases. This CDR3 is CAWSDTTEAFF. The CDR3 DNA sequence: TGTGCCTGGAGTGACACCACTGAAGCTTTCTTT.

The CDR3 reads CASSLSRLAGYANTGELFF. The CDR3 DNA is TGTGCCAGCAGCTTATCCAGACTAGCGGGATATGCGAACACCGGGGAGCTGTTTTTT. The V gene is TRBV13, the J gene TRBJ2-2; 11 nucleotides align to TRBD2. The CDR3 is 19 amino acids. V gave up 2 bases and J gave up 0 bases; unmatched junction bases: 8. Per the germline V gene, CDR1 is PRHDT and CDR2 is FYEKMQ (reference sequence).

In this sample, this clone turned up once. The J gene is TRBJ1-1, the V gene TRBV7-9; TRBD1 matches 7 bases. Trimming took 11 bases from V and 3 from J; bases not matched to a gene: 6. Germline CDR1 SEHNR, CDR2 FQNEAQ (reference sequence). The CDR3 runs to 12 residues. The CDR3 is CAARGEYTEAFF. The CDR3 DNA follows: TGTGCCGCCAGGGGGGAATACACTGAAGCTTTCTTT.

This clone showed up just a few times. This sequence joins TRBV19 and TRBJ1-5; weak D call: TRBD1 (5 bases). V lost 3 bases and J 2 bases, leaving 11 bases between the germline ends. This CDR3 region has 15 residues. Germline CDR1 and CDR2: LNHDA and SQIVND (reference sequence). CDR3 DNA: TGTGCCAGTAGTATGGGTAGGGGAGGCAATCAGCCCCAGCATTTT. It encodes CASSMGRGGNQPQHF. Complete variable domain (other parts from reference TRBV19 and TRBJ1-5): DGGITQSPKYLFRKEGQNVTLSCEQNLNHDAMYWYRQDPGQGLRLIYYSQIVNDFQKGDIAEGYSVSREKKESFPLTVTSAQKNPTAFYLCASSMGRGGNQPQHFGDGTRLSIL.

This clone was seen only once. The chain couples TRBV5-4 to TRBJ2-7; the match to TRBD1 covers 9 bases. CDR3 length: 16 amino acids. Germline V gives CDR1 SGHNT, CDR2 YYREEE (reference sequence). After removal of 4 bases from V and 6 bases from J, the junction contained 14 bases not matched to a gene. DNA of the CDR3: TGTGCCAGCAGCCACCCGGGACAGGGACCCCAGGTCGAGCAGTACTTC. It specifies CASSHPGQGPQVEQYF.

The genes are TRBV7-9 and TRBJ1-4, with D possibly being TRBD1 (5 bases). This CDR3 is built from 12 residues. CDR1 SEHNR and CDR2 FQNEAQ come from the germline V gene (reference sequence). V was shortened by 5 bases and J by 7 bases, with 8 bases between the two germline ends. CDR3 sequence: CASSAGAEKLFF. The CDR3 DNA reads TGTGCCAGCAGCGCCGGGGCTGAAAAACTGTTTTTT. The full variable domain, its missing parts supplied by reference TRBV7-9 and TRBJ1-4, is DTGVSQNPRHKITKRGQNVTFRCDPISEHNRLYWYRQTLGQGPEFLTYFQNEAQLEKSRLLSDRFSAERPKGSFSTLEIQRTEQGDSAMYLCASSAGAEKLFFGSGTQLSVL.

This chain uses TRBV7-9 with TRBJ2-7; 7 bases are shared with TRBD2. V shed 1 base, J shed 3 bases, and the junction held 6 bases outside the gene matches. Germline CDR1 SEHNR, CDR2 FQNEAQ (reference sequence). This CDR3 is 15 amino acids long. CDR3 sequence: CASSLGAGEFYEQYF. CDR3 nucleotides: TGTGCCAGCAGCTTAGGGGCGGGAGAGTTCTACGAGCAGTACTTC. The full variable domain, rest sourced from reference TRBV7-9 and TRBJ2-7, is DTGVSQNPRHKITKRGQNVTFRCDPISEHNRLYWYRQTLGQGPEFLTYFQNEAQLEKSRLLSDRFSAERPKGSFSTLEIQRTEQGDSAMYLCASSLGAGEFYEQYFGPGTRLTVT.

V and J are TRBV28 and TRBJ1-5, with D unresolved. CDR1 is MDHEN, CDR2 SYDVKM, per germline. With 7 bases removed from V and 0 bases from J, the gap between germline ends came to 10 bases. The CDR3 is 14 residues long. The CDR3 loop reads CASNKRASNQPQHF. In nucleotides, the CDR3 is TGTGCCAGCAATAAAAGGGCTAGCAATCAGCCCCAGCATTTT.

This chain connects TRBV5-4 to TRBJ2-1; no definite D call. Germline CDR1 SGHNT, CDR2 YYREEE (reference sequence). Trimming removed 0 bases at V and 6 bases at J, with 7 bases between. CDR3 length: 13 residues. The CDR3 sequence: CASSLGPSNEQFF. For the CDR3, the DNA is TGTGCCAGCAGCTTGGGACCCTCCAATGAGCAGTTCTTC.

This chain connects TRBV12-5 to TRBJ1-2; no reliable D call. Germline-derived CDR1 and CDR2 are LGHNT and FRNRAP. The CDR3 runs to 12 residues. V lost 1 base and J 7 bases, leaving 7 bases between the germline ends. The CDR3 loop is CASGLATGGYTF. The CDR3 DNA is TGTGCTAGTGGTTTGGCCACGGGTGGCTACACCTTC.

V gene TRBV4-1 combines with J gene TRBJ2-1, with D perhaps TRBD1 (5 bases). CDR1 and CDR2 (germline): MGHRA, YSYEKL. This CDR3 is 17 amino acids long. V was shortened by 3 bases and J by 2 bases, with 17 bases between the two germline ends. Here the CDR3 reads CASSHSPDSLAYNEQFF. The CDR3 nucleotides are TGCGCCAGCAGCCATTCCCCCGACAGCTTGGCCTACAATGAGCAGTTCTTC.

The chain uses TRBV6-5 and TRBJ2-7, with TRBD1 as a possible D gene (6 bases). The J call may be faulty, since TRBJ2-1 better matches the DNA end. In germline, CDR1 is MNHEY, CDR2 SVGAGI. CDR3 length: 11 residues. This CDR3 is CASSTGTEQFF. CDR3 in DNA: TGTGCCAGCAGTACTGGGACAGAGCAGTTCTTC.

The chain uses TRBV2 and TRBJ2-1, with D perhaps matching TRBD2 (6 bases). Germline loops: CDR1 SNHLY, CDR2 FYNNEI. Trimming pared 4 bases from V and 4 bases from J, leaving 17 bases between. The CDR3 is 16 amino acids. The CDR3 spells CASSGREHPVYNEQFF. The DNA of the CDR3 is TGTGCCAGCAGTGGGAGGGAACATCCTGTATACAATGAGCAGTTCTTC.

This chain links TRBV29-1 with TRBJ1-1, with TRBD1 matching 7 bases. CDR1 is SQVTM and CDR2 is ANQGSEA in the germline V gene. CDR3 length equals 14 residues. V was pared by 3 bases and J by 6 bases, with 10 bases of the junction left unmatched. The CDR3 loop is CSVDPGAGGPEAFF. For the CDR3, the DNA is TGCAGCGTTGACCCCGGGGCAGGGGGGCCTGAAGCTTTCTTT.

The chain joins TRBV5-6 to TRBJ1-2, with no clear D. V was shortened by 1 base and J by 2 bases, with 15 bases between the two germline ends. The CDR3 length is 16 residues. CDR1 and CDR2 (germline): SGHDT, YYEEEE. CDR3 residues: CASSLFMGSSNYGYTF. CDR3 sequence (DNA): TGTGCCAGCAGCTTGTTCATGGGCAGCTCGAACTATGGCTACACCTTC.

The V and J genes are TRBV9 and TRBJ2-5; possible D gene TRBD2, 6 bases. The germline CDR1 and CDR2 sequences are SGDLS and YYNGEE. Trimming took off 0 bases at V and 5 bases at J, with 17 bases between the two ends. The CDR3 spans 16 residues. The CDR3: CASSVGIDTGGETQYF. The CDR3 nucleotides are TGTGCCAGCAGCGTAGGGATCGATACCGGGGGTGAGACCCAGTACTTC.

This chain connects TRBV5-6 to TRBJ2-2; D might be TRBD1 or TRBD2, each matching 5 bases. From germline, CDR1 is SGHDT and CDR2 YYEEEE. V dropped 0 bases and J dropped 7 bases, with 16 bases sitting between them. The CDR3 is 16 amino acids. This CDR3 is CASSLVSRDPLGELFF. The DNA for the CDR3 is TGTGCCAGCAGCTTGGTGTCCAGGGACCCGCTCGGGGAGCTGTTTTTT.